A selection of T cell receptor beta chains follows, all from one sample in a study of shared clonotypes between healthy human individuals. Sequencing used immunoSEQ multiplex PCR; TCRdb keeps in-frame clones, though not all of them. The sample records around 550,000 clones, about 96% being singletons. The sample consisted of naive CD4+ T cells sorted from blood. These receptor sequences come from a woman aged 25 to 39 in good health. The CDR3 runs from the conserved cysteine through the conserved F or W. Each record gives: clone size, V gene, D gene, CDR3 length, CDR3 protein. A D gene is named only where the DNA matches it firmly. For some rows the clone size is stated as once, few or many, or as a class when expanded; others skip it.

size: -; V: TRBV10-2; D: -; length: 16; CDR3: CASSEWTELMNTEAFF
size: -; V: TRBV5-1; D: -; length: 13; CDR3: CASSPTGNTEAFF
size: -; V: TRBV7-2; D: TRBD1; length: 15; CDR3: CASSLGQGAWTEAFF
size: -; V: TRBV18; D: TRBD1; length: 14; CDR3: CASSPGTGAETQYF
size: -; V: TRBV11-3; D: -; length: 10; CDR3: CATRLCEQFF
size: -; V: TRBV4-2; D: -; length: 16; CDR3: CASSSPPGRSTDTQYF
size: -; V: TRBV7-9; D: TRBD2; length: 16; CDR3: CASSSTPGLASYEQYF
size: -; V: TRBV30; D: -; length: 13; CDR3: CAWRVLLNTEAFF
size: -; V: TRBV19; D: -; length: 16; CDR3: CASSIPRENLIYGYTF
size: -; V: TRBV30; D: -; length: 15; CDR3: CAWSLGLPKNNEQFF
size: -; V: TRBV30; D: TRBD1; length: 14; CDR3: CAWSPGTGDEKLFF
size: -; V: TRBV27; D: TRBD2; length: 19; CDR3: CASSRVVPAGVRLSYEQYF
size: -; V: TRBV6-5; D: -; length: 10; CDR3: CASSSGTKYF
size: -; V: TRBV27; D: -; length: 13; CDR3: CASSSLNGNTIYF
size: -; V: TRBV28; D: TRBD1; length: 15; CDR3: CASLTGTVNLDEQFF
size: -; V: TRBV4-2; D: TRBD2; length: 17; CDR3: CASSPLPGLAGYNEQFF
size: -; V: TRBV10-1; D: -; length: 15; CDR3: CASSDLPAPNYEQYF
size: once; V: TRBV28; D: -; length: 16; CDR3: CASSSPSRGPIYGYTF
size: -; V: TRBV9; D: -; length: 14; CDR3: CASSSDSFGNIQYF
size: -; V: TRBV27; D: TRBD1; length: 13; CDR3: CASSSGQFYEQYF
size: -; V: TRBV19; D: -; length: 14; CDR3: CASAGQPLGEKLFF
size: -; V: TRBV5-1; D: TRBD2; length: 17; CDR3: CASSAGPGLAGADTQYF
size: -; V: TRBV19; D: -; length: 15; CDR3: CASSVGGSLHQPQHF
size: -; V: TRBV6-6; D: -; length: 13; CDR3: CASSSGRAYEQYF
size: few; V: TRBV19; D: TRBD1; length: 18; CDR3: CASSTYWTGVSGANVLTF
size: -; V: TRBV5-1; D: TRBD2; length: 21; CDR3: CASSSKTSLSVSGYRTGELFF
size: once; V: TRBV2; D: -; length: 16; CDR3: CASSEPPQAGLEKLFF
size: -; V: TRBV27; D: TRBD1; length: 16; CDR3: CASSRPTGGGQETQYF
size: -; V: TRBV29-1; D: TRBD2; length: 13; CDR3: CSVASGSSNEQFF
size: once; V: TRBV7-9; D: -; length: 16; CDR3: CASSPLGTKSSVELFF
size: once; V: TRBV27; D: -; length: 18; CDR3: CASSLFIGGARARVEQYF
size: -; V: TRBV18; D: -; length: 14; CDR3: CASSPGQPSYEQYF
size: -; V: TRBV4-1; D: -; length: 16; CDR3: CASSQGPGSSYNEQFF
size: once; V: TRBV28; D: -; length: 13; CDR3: CASSFQRAYEQYF
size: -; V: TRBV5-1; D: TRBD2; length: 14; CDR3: CASRKRERTDTQYF
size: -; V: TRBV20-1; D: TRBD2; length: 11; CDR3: CSAGLAGGNIF
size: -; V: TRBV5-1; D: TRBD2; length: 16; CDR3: CASSTGTSGDRNEQFF
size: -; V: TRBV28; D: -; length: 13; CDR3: CASSTSGANVLTF
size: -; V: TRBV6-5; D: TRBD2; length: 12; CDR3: CASRTSANEQFF
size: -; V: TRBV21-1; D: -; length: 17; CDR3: CASGTSGRAWRGNEQFF
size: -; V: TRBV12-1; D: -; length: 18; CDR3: CASSYFLGGRTNTGELFF
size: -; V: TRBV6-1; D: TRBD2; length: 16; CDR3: CASSERTSGSTDTQYF
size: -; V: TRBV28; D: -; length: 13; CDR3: CASFSVWESEQFF
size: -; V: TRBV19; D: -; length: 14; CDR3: CASRDGGKGETQYF
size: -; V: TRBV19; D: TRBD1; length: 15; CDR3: CASSAGQGRFGEQYF
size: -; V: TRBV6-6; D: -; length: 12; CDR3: CASSSPVYGYTF